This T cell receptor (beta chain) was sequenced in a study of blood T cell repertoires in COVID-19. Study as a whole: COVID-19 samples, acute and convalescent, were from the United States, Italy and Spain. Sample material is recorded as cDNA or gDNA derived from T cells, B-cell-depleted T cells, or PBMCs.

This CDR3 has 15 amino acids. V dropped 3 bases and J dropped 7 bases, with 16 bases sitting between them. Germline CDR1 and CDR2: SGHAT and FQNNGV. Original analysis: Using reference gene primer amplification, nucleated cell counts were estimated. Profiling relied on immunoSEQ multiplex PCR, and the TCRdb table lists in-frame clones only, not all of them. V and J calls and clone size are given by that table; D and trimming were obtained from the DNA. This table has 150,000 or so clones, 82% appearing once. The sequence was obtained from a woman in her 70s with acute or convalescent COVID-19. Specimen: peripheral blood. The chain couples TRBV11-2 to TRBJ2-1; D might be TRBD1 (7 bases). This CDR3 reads CASSLQQGRLNEQFF. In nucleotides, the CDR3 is TGTGCCAGCAGCTTGCAACAGGGGAGGTTGAATGAGCAGTTCTTC.